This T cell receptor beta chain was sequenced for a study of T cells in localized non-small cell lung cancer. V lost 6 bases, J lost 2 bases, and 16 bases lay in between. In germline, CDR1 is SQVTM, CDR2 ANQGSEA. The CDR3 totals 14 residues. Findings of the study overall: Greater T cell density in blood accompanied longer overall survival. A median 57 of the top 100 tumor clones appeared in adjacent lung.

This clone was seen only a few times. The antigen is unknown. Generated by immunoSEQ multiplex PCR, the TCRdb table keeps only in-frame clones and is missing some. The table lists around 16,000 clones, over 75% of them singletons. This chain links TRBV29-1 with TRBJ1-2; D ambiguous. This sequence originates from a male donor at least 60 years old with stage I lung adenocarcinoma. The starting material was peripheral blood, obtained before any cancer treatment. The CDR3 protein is CSVDPLGVNYGYTF. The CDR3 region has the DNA TGCAGCGTAGACCCACTTGGGGTAAACTATGGCTACACCTTC.